These T cell receptor beta chains were read from a single sample in a study of CD4 T cells in relation to SARS-CoV-2 and coronaviruses. These receptors have no identified antigens. This table comes from immunoSEQ multiplex PCR, and its TCRdb copy is limited to in-frame clones, with some not included. The profile covers 26,000 or so clones, with about three quarters appearing a single time and 10% taken by the ten largest. The sample taken for sequencing was CD4+ T cells from PBMCs, cultured in vitro. All receptors derive from a human donor in good health. The CDR3 runs from the conserved cysteine through the conserved F or W. D genes are given only for firm matches. Only some rows state a clone size, as once, few, many or a class for expanded clones.

j_gene: TRBJ2-6
abundance: .
v_gene: TRBV18
d_gene: .
CDR3nt: TGTGCCAGCTCCCGCGATGGCTCTGGGGCCAACGTCCTGACTTTC
CDR3aa: CASSRDGSGANVLTF

j_gene: TRBJ1-6
abundance: few
v_gene: TRBV9
d_gene: .
CDR3nt: TGTGCCAGCAGCGTAGGTGTCAGTCCAGAGTCACCCCTCCACTTT
CDR3aa: CASSVGVSPESPLHF

j_gene: TRBJ1-1
abundance: once
v_gene: TRBV5-1
d_gene: .
CDR3nt: TGCGCCAGCAGCATGGAGATGAACACTGAAGCTTTCTTT
CDR3aa: CASSMEMNTEAFF

j_gene: TRBJ2-1
abundance: .
v_gene: TRBV6-4
d_gene: TRBD2
CDR3nt: TGTGCCAGCAGCGCTAGCGGGGGGGCCTTCTATGAGCAGTTCTTC
CDR3aa: CASSASGGAFYEQFF

j_gene: TRBJ1-2
abundance: .
v_gene: TRBV4-3
d_gene: TRBD1
CDR3nt: TGCGCCAGCAGCCAAGAATGGACAGGGAACTATGGCTACACCTTC
CDR3aa: CASSQEWTGNYGYTF

j_gene: TRBJ1-4
abundance: .
v_gene: TRBV10-3
d_gene: .
CDR3nt: TGTGCCATCAGTGAGTCGACAGCAACTAATGAAAAACTGTTTTTT
CDR3aa: CAISESTATNEKLFF

j_gene: TRBJ1-1
abundance: .
v_gene: TRBV30
d_gene: .
CDR3nt: TGTGCCTGGATCGCGGACCACCTGGCTGAAGCTTTCTTT
CDR3aa: CAWIADHLAEAFF

j_gene: TRBJ2-1
abundance: .
v_gene: TRBV30
d_gene: TRBD1
CDR3nt: TGTGCCTGGAGCCCCGGGACAGGGCAGTTCTTC
CDR3aa: CAWSPGTGQFF

j_gene: TRBJ1-5
abundance: few
v_gene: TRBV4-2
d_gene: .
CDR3nt: TGTGCCAGCAGCCAAGATAATCAGCCCCAGCATTTT
CDR3aa: CASSQDNQPQHF

j_gene: TRBJ1-6
abundance: .
v_gene: TRBV10-1
d_gene: TRBD1
CDR3nt: TGCGCCAGCGCCCTCCGGGACAGAGATAATTCACCCCTCCACTTT
CDR3aa: CASALRDRDNSPLHF

j_gene: TRBJ1-1
abundance: .
v_gene: TRBV30
d_gene: TRBD1
CDR3nt: TGTGCCTGGAGTGTATCAGGGCAGGGGGACACTGAAGCTTTCTTT
CDR3aa: CAWSVSGQGDTEAFF

j_gene: TRBJ2-2
abundance: .
v_gene: TRBV2
d_gene: .
CDR3nt: TGTGCCAGCAGTGATGGGACGGGGACCGGGGAGCTGTTTTTT
CDR3aa: CASSDGTGTGELFF

j_gene: TRBJ2-3
abundance: .
v_gene: TRBV9
d_gene: TRBD2
CDR3nt: TGTGCCAGCAGCGTGGGGGACCTAGCGGGAGGGTGGGATACGCAGTATTTT
CDR3aa: CASSVGDLAGGWDTQYF

j_gene: TRBJ1-6
abundance: .
v_gene: TRBV5-6
d_gene: TRBD1
CDR3nt: TGTGCCAGCAGCTTGGTAAGGGACAGGGGTCACTCCTATAATTCACCCCTCCACTTT
CDR3aa: CASSLVRDRGHSYNSPLHF

j_gene: TRBJ1-1
abundance: few
v_gene: TRBV24-1
d_gene: .
CDR3nt: TGTGCCACCAGTGATTTGGAGGGAGAAGCTTTCTTT
CDR3aa: CATSDLEGEAFF

j_gene: TRBJ1-4
abundance: .
v_gene: TRBV5-1
d_gene: .
CDR3nt: TGCGCCAGCTCCCTGACAGATGCAACTAATGAAAAACTGTTTTTT
CDR3aa: CASSLTDATNEKLFF

j_gene: TRBJ2-3
abundance: once
v_gene: TRBV7-2
d_gene: .
CDR3nt: TGTGCCAGCAGCTCCCCTCCCACTCCCAATCAGTATTTT
CDR3aa: CASSSPPTPNQYF

j_gene: TRBJ1-3
abundance: .
v_gene: TRBV18
d_gene: .
CDR3nt: TGTGCCAGCTCACCACGTGGTGCCTCTGGAAACACCATATATTTT
CDR3aa: CASSPRGASGNTIYF

j_gene: TRBJ2-5
abundance: .
v_gene: TRBV7-3
d_gene: .
CDR3nt: TGTGCCAGCTCTTTGACCCTGCAAGAGACCCAGTACTTC
CDR3aa: CASSLTLQETQYF

j_gene: TRBJ2-3
abundance: .
v_gene: TRBV6-5
d_gene: .
CDR3nt: TGTGCCAGCAGGACGACTGGGAGGGATACGCAGTATTTT
CDR3aa: CASRTTGRDTQYF

j_gene: TRBJ2-3
abundance: .
v_gene: TRBV6-4
d_gene: .
CDR3nt: TGTGCCAGCAGCCAGGAGGGACATCGCACAGATACGCAGTATTTT
CDR3aa: CASSQEGHRTDTQYF

j_gene: TRBJ2-6
abundance: .
v_gene: TRBV4-2
d_gene: TRBD1
CDR3nt: TGTGCCAGCAGCAAACCGGGACAGGGGTTGTCTGGGGCCAACGTCCTGACTTTC
CDR3aa: CASSKPGQGLSGANVLTF

j_gene: TRBJ1-1
abundance: .
v_gene: TRBV2
d_gene: .
CDR3nt: TGTGCCAGCAGTCCAGACAGGTTTACTGAAGCTTTCTTT
CDR3aa: CASSPDRFTEAFF

j_gene: TRBJ2-5
abundance: .
v_gene: TRBV5-8
d_gene: .
CDR3nt: TGTGCCAGCAGCTTGGCTACGATCCAAGAGACCCAGTACTTC
CDR3aa: CASSLATIQETQYF

j_gene: TRBJ2-5
abundance: .
v_gene: TRBV19
d_gene: .
CDR3nt: TGTGCCAGTAGTCCCGGCCATATCCAATACTTC
CDR3aa: CASSPGHIQYF

j_gene: TRBJ1-5
abundance: .
v_gene: TRBV29-1
d_gene: .
CDR3nt: TGCAGCTGCCGGGTGGGTCTCAATCAGCCCCAGCATTTT
CDR3aa: CSCRVGLNQPQHF

j_gene: TRBJ2-7
abundance: .
v_gene: TRBV7-2
d_gene: TRBD1
CDR3nt: TGTGCCAGCAGCTTAGGGGGACAGGGAACCTACGAGCAGTACTTC
CDR3aa: CASSLGGQGTYEQYF

j_gene: TRBJ2-3
abundance: .
v_gene: TRBV19
d_gene: TRBD2
CDR3nt: TGTGCCAGTGACACTGAGACTAGCGGCACAGATACGCAGTATTTT
CDR3aa: CASDTETSGTDTQYF

j_gene: TRBJ1-3
abundance: .
v_gene: TRBV27
d_gene: TRBD1
CDR3nt: TGTGCCAGCAGTTCGGACAGGGGCCCTGTTGGTGGAAACACCATATATTTT
CDR3aa: CASSSDRGPVGGNTIYF

j_gene: TRBJ2-7
abundance: .
v_gene: TRBV7-2
d_gene: TRBD2
CDR3nt: TGTGCCAGCAGCTTATTGGCTAGCGGGAGCGGCGAGCAGTACTTC
CDR3aa: CASSLLASGSGEQYF

j_gene: TRBJ2-7
abundance: .
v_gene: TRBV27
d_gene: TRBD1
CDR3nt: TGTGCCAGCAGTTCATGGGACAGGGCCCTCCGCGAGCAGTACTTC
CDR3aa: CASSSWDRALREQYF

j_gene: TRBJ2-5
abundance: .
v_gene: TRBV10-3
d_gene: TRBD1
CDR3nt: TGTGCCATCAGACCGGGACAGCAAGAGACCCAGTACTTC
CDR3aa: CAIRPGQQETQYF

j_gene: TRBJ1-6
abundance: .
v_gene: TRBV6-1
d_gene: .
CDR3nt: TGTGCCAGCAGTGAACTTTCACCCCTCCACTTT
CDR3aa: CASSELSPLHF

j_gene: TRBJ1-2
abundance: .
v_gene: TRBV5-1
d_gene: TRBD1
CDR3nt: TGCGCCAGCAGCTTGGCGGGACAGGGGGCGAGAGTAGGCTACACCTTC
CDR3aa: CASSLAGQGARVGYTF

j_gene: TRBJ1-3
abundance: .
v_gene: TRBV13
d_gene: TRBD1
CDR3nt: TGTGCCAGCAGCTCAATAGACAGGGCTGGAAACACCATATATTTT
CDR3aa: CASSSIDRAGNTIYF

j_gene: TRBJ1-2
abundance: once
v_gene: TRBV4-1
d_gene: .
CDR3nt: TGCGCCAGCAGCCCTCAGGACCGGACGGGCTACACCTTC
CDR3aa: CASSPQDRTGYTF

j_gene: TRBJ2-1
abundance: .
v_gene: TRBV4-3
d_gene: TRBD2
CDR3nt: TGCGCCAGCAGCCAAGATCTTCGGGCTAGCGGGGTTCTCGGGCAGTTCTTC
CDR3aa: CASSQDLRASGVLGQFF

j_gene: TRBJ1-2
abundance: .
v_gene: TRBV7-9
d_gene: .
CDR3nt: TGTGCCAGCAGCTTCGACACTAACTATGGCTACACCTTC
CDR3aa: CASSFDTNYGYTF

j_gene: TRBJ2-1
abundance: .
v_gene: TRBV18
d_gene: TRBD1
CDR3nt: TGTGCCACCCAGACAGGGCCCTACAATGAGCAGTTCTTC
CDR3aa: CATQTGPYNEQFF

j_gene: TRBJ2-7
abundance: .
v_gene: TRBV5-6
d_gene: TRBD2
CDR3nt: TGTGCCAGCAGCCCCGGGAGGACCCGCGAGCAGTACTTC
CDR3aa: CASSPGRTREQYF

j_gene: TRBJ2-1
abundance: .
v_gene: TRBV5-4
d_gene: TRBD1
CDR3nt: TGTGCCAGCAGCTTTACAGGGGGCTCCTACAATGAGCAGTTCTTC
CDR3aa: CASSFTGGSYNEQFF

j_gene: TRBJ2-5
abundance: .
v_gene: TRBV24-1
d_gene: .
CDR3nt: TGTGCCACCAGTGATTGGACGTCGGAGACCCAGTACTTC
CDR3aa: CATSDWTSETQYF

j_gene: TRBJ2-1
abundance: .
v_gene: TRBV6-5
d_gene: .
CDR3nt: TGTGCCACAAACCTCCAGGGTGGGGACAATGAGCAGTTCTTC
CDR3aa: CATNLQGGDNEQFF

j_gene: TRBJ1-2
abundance: .
v_gene: TRBV9
d_gene: TRBD1
CDR3nt: TGTGCCAGCAGCGTAAGAGACAGGGACTATGGCTACACCTTC
CDR3aa: CASSVRDRDYGYTF

j_gene: TRBJ2-5
abundance: .
v_gene: TRBV19
d_gene: TRBD2
CDR3nt: TGTGCCAGTAAAGGGACTAGCTTCCCGGGGGAGGAGACCCAGTACTTC
CDR3aa: CASKGTSFPGEETQYF

j_gene: TRBJ1-6
abundance: .
v_gene: TRBV4-2
d_gene: .
CDR3nt: TGTGCCAGCAGCCAAGACGCACAGATTAATTCACCCCTCCACTTT
CDR3aa: CASSQDAQINSPLHF

j_gene: TRBJ1-2
abundance: .
v_gene: TRBV19
d_gene: .
CDR3nt: TGTGCCAGTAGTATAGATCCCGGAGACTATGGCTACACCTTC
CDR3aa: CASSIDPGDYGYTF

j_gene: TRBJ1-1
abundance: .
v_gene: TRBV7-9
d_gene: .
CDR3nt: TGTGCCAGCAGCCCCCGACAGCGGAACACTGAAGCTTTCTTT
CDR3aa: CASSPRQRNTEAFF

j_gene: TRBJ2-7
abundance: once
v_gene: TRBV9
d_gene: .
CDR3nt: TGTGCCAGCAGCGCTCGGACGGGCCCCTACGAGCAGTACTTC
CDR3aa: CASSARTGPYEQYF

j_gene: TRBJ2-1
abundance: .
v_gene: TRBV6-2/TRBV6-3
d_gene: TRBD2
CDR3nt: TGTGCCAGCAGCCCTCTTCCTAGCGGGGGCCTCTACAATGAGCAGTTCTTC
CDR3aa: CASSPLPSGGLYNEQFF

j_gene: TRBJ2-3
abundance: .
v_gene: TRBV9
d_gene: TRBD2
CDR3nt: TGTGCCAGCAGCGTAGGTAGCGGGTTGAGCACAGATACGCAGTATTTT
CDR3aa: CASSVGSGLSTDTQYF

j_gene: TRBJ2-1
abundance: once
v_gene: TRBV20-1
d_gene: .
CDR3nt: TGCAGTGCGCAACATCAAAACGACGGGTTCTTC
CDR3aa: CSAQHQNDGFF

j_gene: TRBJ2-1
abundance: .
v_gene: TRBV30
d_gene: TRBD2
CDR3nt: TGTGCCTGGACCCGGACTAGCGTAAACAATGAGCAGTTCTTC
CDR3aa: CAWTRTSVNNEQFF